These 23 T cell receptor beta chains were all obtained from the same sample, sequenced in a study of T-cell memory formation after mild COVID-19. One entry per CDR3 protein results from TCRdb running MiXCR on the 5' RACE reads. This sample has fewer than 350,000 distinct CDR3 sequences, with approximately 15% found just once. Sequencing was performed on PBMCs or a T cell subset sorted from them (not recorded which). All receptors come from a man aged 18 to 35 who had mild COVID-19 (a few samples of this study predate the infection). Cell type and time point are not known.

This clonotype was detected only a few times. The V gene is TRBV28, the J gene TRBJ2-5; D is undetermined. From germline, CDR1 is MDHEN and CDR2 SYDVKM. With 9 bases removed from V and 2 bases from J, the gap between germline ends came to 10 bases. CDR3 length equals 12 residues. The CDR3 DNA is TGTGCCAGTCTAGGGTCACAAGAGACCCAGTACTTC. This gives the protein CASLGSQETQYF. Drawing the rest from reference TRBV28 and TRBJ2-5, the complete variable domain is DVKVTQSSRYLVKRTGEKVFLECVQDMDHENMFWYRQDPGLGLRLIYFSYDVKMKEKGDIPEGYSVSREKKERFSLILESASTNQTSMYLCASLGSQETQYFGPGTRLLVL.

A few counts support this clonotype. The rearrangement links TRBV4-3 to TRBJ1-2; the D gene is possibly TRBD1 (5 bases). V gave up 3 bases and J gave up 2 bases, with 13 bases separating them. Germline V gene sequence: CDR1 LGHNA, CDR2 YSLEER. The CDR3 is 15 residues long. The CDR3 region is CASSHDPGRNYGYTF. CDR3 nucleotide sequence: TGCGCCAGCAGCCACGACCCGGGACGGAACTATGGCTACACCTTC.

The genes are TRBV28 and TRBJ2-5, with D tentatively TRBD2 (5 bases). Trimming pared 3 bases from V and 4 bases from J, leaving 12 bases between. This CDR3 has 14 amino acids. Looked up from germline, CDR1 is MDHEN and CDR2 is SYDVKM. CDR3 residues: CASSFLSGRETQYF. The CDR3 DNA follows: TGTGCCAGCAGTTTCCTATCGGGGAGAGAGACCCAGTACTTC.

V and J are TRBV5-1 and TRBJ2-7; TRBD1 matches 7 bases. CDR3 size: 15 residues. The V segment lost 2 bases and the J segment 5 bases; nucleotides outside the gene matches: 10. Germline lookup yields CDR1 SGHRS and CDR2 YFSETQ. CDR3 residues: CASSFGDSTGNEQYV. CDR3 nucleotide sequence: TGCGCCAGCAGCTTTGGGGATTCGACAGGGAACGAGCAGTACGTC.

The CDR3, as DNA: TGTGCCAGCAGGTCTACCAGCGGGGTCCAAGAGACCCAGTACTTC. Translated: CASRSTSGVQETQYF. The chain is built from TRBV6-1 and TRBJ2-5, with 7 bases that match TRBD2. Germline-derived CDR1 and CDR2 are MNHNS and SASEGT. V shed 6 bases, J shed 1 base, and the junction held 8 bases outside the gene matches. The length of the CDR3 is 15 residues.

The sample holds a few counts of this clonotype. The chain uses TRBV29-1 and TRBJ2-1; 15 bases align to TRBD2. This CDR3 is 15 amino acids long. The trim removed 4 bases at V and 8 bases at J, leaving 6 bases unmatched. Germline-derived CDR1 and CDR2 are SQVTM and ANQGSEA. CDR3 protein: CSVGTSGGAFDEQFF. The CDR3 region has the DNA TGCAGCGTTGGGACTAGCGGGGGGGCCTTCGATGAGCAGTTCTTC.

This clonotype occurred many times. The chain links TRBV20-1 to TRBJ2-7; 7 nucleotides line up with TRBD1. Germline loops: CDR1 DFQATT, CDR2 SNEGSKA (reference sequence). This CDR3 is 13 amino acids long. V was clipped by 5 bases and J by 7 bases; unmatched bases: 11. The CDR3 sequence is CSARNRGSGEQYV. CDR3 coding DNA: TGCAGTGCTCGTAACAGGGGATCGGGAGAGCAGTACGTC.

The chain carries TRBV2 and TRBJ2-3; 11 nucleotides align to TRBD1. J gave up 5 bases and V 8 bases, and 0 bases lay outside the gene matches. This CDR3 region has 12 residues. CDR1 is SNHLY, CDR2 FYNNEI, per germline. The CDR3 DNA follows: TGTGCCAGCGGGACAGGGGGAGATACGCAGTATTTT. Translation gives CASGTGGDTQYF.

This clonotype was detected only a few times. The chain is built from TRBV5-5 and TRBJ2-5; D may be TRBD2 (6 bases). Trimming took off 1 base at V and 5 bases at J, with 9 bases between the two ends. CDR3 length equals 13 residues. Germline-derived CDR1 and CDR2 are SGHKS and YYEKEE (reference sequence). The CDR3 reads CASSLPGVETQYF. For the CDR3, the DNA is TGTGCCAGCAGCTTGCCGGGGGTGGAGACCCAGTACTTC. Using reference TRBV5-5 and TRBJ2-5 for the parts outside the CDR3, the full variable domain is DAGVTQSPTHLIKTRGQQVTLRCSPISGHKSVSWYQQVLGQGPQFIFQYYEKEERGRGNFPDRFSARQFPNYSSELNVNALLLGDSALYLCASSLPGVETQYFGPGTRLLVL.

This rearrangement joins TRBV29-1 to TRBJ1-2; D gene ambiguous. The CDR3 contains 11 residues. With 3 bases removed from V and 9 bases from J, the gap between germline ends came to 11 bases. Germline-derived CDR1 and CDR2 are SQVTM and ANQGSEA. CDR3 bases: TGCAGCGTTGACGGGGTAACGAGCTACACCTTC. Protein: CSVDGVTSYTF.

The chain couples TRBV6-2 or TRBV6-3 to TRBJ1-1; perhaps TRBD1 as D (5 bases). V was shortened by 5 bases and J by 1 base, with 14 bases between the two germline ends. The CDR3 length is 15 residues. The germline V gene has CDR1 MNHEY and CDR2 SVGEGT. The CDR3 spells CASSLDRTGNTEAFF. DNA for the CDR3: TGTGCCAGCAGTCTAGACAGAACAGGGAACACTGAAGCTTTCTTT.

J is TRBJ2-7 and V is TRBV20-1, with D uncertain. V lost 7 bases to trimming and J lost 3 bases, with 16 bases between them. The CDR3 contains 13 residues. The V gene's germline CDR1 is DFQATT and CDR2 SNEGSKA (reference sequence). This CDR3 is CSVERGKGYEQYF. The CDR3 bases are TGCAGTGTTGAGCGCGGAAAGGGCTACGAGCAGTACTTC.

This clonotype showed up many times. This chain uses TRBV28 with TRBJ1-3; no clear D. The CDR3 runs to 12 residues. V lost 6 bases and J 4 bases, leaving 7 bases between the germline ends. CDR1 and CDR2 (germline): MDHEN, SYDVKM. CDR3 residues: CASSFPGNTIYF. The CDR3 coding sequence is TGTGCCAGCAGCTTTCCAGGAAACACCATATATTTT.

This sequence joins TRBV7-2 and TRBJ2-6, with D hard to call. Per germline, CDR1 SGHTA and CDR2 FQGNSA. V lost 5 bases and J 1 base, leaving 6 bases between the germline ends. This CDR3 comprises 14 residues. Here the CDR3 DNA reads TGTGCCAGCAGCCGGAAGTCTGGGGCCAACGTCCTGACTTTC. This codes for CASSRKSGANVLTF.

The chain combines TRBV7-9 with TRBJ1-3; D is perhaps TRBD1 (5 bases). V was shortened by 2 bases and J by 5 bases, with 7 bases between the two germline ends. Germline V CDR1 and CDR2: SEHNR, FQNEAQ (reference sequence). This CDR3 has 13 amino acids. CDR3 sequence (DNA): TGTGCCAGCAGCTTATCGGGACGAAACACCATATATTTT. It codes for CASSLSGRNTIYF.

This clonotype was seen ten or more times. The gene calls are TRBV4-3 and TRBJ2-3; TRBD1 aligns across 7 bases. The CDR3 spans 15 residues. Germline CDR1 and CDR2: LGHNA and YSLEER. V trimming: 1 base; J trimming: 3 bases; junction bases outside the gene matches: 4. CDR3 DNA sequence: TGCGCCAGCAGCCAAGGACAGGGAGCAACAGATACGCAGTATTTT. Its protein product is CASSQGQGATDTQYF.

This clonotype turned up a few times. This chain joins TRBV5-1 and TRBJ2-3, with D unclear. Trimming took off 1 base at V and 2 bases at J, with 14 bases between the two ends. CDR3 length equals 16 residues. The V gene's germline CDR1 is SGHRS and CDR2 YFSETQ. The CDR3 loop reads CASSLSGQSFTDTQYF. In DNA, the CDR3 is TGCGCCAGCAGCTTGTCGGGCCAAAGTTTCACAGATACGCAGTATTTT.

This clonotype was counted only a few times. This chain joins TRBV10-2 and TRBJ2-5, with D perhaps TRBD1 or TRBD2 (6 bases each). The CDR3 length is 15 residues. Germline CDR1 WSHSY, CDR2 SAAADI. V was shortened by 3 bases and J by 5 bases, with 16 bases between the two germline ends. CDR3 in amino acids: CASSDFVGGPETQYF. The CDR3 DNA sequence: TGCGCCAGCAGTGACTTTGTCGGGGGCCCGGAGACCCAGTACTTC.

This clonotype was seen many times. Written as DNA, the CDR3 is TGTGCCAGCAGTCCCAGGGGGCAATCTCCGCGGGCCAAAAACATTCAGTACTTC. As protein: CASSPRGQSPRAKNIQYF. The chain carries TRBV6-2 or TRBV6-3 and TRBJ2-4, with 8 bases fitting TRBD1. With 5 bases clipped from V and 1 base from J, the junction kept 13 bases outside the gene matches. The CDR3 runs to 18 residues. The germline V gene has CDR1 MNHEY and CDR2 SVGEGT.

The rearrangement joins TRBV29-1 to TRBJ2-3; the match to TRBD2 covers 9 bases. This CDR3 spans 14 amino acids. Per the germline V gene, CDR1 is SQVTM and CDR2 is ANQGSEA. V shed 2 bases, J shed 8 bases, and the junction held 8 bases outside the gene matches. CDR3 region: CSVEHPSGVSTQYF. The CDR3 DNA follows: TGCAGCGTTGAACATCCTAGCGGGGTTTCTACGCAGTATTTT.

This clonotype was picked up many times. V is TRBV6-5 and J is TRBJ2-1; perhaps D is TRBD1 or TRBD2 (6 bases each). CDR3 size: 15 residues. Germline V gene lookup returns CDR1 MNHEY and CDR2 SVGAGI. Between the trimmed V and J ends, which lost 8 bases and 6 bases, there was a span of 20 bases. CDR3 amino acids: CASLRGLRRFNEQFF. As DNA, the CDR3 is TGTGCCAGCCTCCGGGGGCTCCGACGCTTCAATGAGCAGTTCTTC.

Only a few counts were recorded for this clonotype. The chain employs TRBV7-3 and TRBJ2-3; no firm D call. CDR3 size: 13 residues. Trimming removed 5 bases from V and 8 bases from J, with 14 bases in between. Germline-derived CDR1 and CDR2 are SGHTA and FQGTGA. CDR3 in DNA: TGTGCCAGCAGCCCTCGACCTGGCGGTACGCAGTATTTT. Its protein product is CASSPRPGGTQYF.

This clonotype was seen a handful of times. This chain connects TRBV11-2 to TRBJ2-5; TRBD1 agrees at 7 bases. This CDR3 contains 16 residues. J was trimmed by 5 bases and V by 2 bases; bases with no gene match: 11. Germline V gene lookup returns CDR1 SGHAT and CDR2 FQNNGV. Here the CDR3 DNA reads TGTGCCAGCAGCTTATGGTCGGCAGGGGGTTCGGAGACCCAGTACTTC. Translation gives CASSLWSAGGSETQYF.